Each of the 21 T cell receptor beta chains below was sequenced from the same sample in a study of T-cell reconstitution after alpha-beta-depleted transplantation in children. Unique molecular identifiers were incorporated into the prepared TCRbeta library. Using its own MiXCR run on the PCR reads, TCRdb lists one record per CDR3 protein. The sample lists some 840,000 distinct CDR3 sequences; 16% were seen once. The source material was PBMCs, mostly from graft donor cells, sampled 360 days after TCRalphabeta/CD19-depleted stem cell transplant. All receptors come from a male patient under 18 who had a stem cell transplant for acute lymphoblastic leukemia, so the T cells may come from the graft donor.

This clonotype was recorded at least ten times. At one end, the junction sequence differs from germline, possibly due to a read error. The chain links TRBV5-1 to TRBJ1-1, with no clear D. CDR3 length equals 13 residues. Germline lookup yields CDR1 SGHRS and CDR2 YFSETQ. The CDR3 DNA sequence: TGTGCCAGCAGCTTAGGGCTGAACACTGAAGCTTTCTTT. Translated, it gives CASSLGLNTEAFF.

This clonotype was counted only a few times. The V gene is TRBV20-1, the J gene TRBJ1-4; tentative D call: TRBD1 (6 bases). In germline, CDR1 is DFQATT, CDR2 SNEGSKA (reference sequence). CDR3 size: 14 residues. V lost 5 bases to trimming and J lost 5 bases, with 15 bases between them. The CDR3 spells CSARPGHWNEKLFF. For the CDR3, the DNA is TGCAGTGCTCGCCCGGGACACTGGAATGAAAAACTGTTTTTT.

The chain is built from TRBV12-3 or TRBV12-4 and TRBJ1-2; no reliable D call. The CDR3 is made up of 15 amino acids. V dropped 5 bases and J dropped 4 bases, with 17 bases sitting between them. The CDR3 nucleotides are TGTGCCAGCAGTCCCCGGACCGGAGGTTCCTATGGCTACACCTTC. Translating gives CASSPRTGGSYGYTF.

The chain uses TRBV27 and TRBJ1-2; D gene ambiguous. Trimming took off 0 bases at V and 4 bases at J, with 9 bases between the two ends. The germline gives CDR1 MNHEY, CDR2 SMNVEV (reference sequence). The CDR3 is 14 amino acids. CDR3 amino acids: CASSLSGRPYGYTF. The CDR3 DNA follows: TGTGCCAGCAGTTTATCGGGCAGGCCCTATGGCTACACCTTC.

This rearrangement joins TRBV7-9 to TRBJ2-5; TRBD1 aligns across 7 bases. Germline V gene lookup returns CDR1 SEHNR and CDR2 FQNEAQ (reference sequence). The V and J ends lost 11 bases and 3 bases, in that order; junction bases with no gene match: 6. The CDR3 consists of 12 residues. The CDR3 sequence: CASMQGEETQYF. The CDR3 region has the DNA TGTGCCTCAATGCAGGGGGAAGAGACCCAGTACTTC.

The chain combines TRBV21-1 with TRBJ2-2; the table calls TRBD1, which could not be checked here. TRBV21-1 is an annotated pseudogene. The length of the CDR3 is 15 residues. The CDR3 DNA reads TGTGCCAGCCTCTTGACCGGGACACACACCGGGGAGCTGTTTTTT. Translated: CASLLTGTHTGELFF.

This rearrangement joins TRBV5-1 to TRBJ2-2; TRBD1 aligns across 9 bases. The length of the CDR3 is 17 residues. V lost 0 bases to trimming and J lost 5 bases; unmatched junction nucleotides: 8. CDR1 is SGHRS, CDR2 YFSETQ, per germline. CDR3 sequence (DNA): TGCGCCAGCAGCTTGGAGGACAGGGGAATATCAACCGGGGAGCTGTTTTTT. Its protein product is CASSLEDRGISTGELFF.

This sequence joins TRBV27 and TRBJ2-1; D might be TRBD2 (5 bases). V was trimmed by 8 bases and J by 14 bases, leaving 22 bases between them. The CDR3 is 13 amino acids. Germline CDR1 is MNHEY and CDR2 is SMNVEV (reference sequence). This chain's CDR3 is CASSPGSGLTKFF. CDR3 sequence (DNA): TGTGCCAGCTCTCCGGGGTCGGGCCTCACAAAGTTCTTC.

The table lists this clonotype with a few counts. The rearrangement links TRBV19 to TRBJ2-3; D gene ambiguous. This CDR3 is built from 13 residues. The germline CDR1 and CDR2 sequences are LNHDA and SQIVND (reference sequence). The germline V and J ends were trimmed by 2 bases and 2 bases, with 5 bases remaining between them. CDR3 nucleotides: TGTGCCAGTAGTATACTTAACACAGATACGCAGTATTTT. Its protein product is CASSILNTDTQYF.

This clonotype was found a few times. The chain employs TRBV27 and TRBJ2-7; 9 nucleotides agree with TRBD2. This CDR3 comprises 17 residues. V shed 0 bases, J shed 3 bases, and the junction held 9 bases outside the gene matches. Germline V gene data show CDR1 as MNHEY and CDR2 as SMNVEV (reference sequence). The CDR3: CASSLSEREAPLYEQYF. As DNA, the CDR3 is TGTGCCAGCAGTTTATCAGAGCGGGAGGCCCCCCTCTACGAGCAGTACTTC.

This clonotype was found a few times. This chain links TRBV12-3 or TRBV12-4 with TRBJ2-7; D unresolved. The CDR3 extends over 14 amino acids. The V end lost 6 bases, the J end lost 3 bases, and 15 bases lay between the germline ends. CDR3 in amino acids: CASSPMFRRYEQYF. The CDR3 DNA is TGTGCCAGCAGCCCCATGTTTAGGCGCTACGAGCAGTACTTC.

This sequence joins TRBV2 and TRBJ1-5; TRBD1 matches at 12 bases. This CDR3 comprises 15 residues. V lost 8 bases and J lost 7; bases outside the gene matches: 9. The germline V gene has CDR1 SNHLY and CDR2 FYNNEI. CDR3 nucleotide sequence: TGTGCCAGCTATCCCGGGACAGGGGGCGAGCAGCCCCAGCATTTT. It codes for CASYPGTGGEQPQHF.

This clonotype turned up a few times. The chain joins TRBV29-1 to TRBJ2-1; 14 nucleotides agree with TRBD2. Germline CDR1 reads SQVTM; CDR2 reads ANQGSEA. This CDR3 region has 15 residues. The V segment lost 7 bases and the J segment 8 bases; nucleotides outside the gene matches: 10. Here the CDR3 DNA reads TGCAGCGAGCGACTAGCGGGAGGGCCATACGATGAGCAGTTCTTC. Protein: CSERLAGGPYDEQFF.

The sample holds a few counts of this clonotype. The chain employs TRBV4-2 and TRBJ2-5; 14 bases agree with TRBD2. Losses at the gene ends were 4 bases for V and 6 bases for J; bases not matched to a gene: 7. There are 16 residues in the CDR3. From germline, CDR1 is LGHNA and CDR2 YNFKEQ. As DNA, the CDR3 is TGTGCCAGCAGCCCTGGACTAGCGGGAGGCGAAAAGACCCAGTACTTC. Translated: CASSPGLAGGEKTQYF.

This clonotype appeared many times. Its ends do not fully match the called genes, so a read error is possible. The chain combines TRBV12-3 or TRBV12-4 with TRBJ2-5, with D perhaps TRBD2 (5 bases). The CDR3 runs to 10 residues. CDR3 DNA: TGTGCCAGCAGTTACGGGATCCTCCACTTC. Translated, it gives CASSYGILHF.

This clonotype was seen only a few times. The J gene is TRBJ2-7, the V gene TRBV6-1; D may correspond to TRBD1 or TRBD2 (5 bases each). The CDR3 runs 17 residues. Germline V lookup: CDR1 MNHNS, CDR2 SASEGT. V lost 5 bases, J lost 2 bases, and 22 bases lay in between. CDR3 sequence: CASSPHFGAGSTYEQYF. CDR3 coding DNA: TGTGCCAGCAGTCCCCATTTTGGGGCAGGGAGCACCTACGAGCAGTACTTC.

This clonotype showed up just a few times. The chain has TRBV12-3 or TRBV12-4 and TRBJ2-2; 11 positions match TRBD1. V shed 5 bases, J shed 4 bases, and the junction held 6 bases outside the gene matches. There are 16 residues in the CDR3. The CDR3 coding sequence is TGTGCCAGCAGTCCCTGGACAGGGGGCGGCACCGGGGAGCTGTTTTTT. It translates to CASSPWTGGGTGELFF.

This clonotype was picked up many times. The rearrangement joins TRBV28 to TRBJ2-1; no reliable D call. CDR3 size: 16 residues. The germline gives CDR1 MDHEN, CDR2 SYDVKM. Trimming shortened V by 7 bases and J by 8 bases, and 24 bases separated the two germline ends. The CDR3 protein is CASIPHPRFHGYEQFF. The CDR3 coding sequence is TGTGCCAGCATCCCCCACCCAAGATTTCATGGCTATGAGCAGTTCTTC.

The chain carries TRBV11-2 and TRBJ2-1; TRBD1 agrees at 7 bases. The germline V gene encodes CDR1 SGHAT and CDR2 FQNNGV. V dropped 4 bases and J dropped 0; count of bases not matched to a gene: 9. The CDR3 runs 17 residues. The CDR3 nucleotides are TGTGCCAGCAGCTCCAGGGGGACCGCCATCTCCTACAATGAGCAGTTCTTC. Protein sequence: CASSSRGTAISYNEQFF.

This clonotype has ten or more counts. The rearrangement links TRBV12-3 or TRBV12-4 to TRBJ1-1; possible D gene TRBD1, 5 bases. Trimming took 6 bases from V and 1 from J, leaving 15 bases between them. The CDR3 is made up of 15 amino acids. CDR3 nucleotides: TGTGCCAGCAGAAATATCGGGCAGGGGAACACTGAAGCTTTCTTT. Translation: CASRNIGQGNTEAFF.

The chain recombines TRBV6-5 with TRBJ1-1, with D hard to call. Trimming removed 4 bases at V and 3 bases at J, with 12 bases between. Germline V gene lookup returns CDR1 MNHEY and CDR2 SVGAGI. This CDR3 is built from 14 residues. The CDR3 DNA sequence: TGTGCCAGCAGTTGGGAGGGCGGGGACACTGAAGCTTTCTTT. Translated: CASSWEGGDTEAFF.